This T cell receptor beta chain was recorded in a study of spatial heterogeneity in lung cancer. The study, taken as a whole, reports: Within tumors, counts of expanded alpha and beta TCRs tracked tumor mutation counts.

From the 5' RACE reads, TCRdb called clonotypes with MiXCR, one entry per CDR3 protein. The sample lists around 9,700 distinct CDR3 sequences, roughly 8.8% occurring once. Time point reported: sample taken at primary tumor resection. Regarding this clonotype: Its cognate antigen is unknown.

The ends were cut back, 6 bases at V and 0 bases at J, with 6 bases in the middle. Germline CDR1 reads KGHSH; CDR2 reads LQKENI. The CDR3 spans 12 residues. Sequences were derived from lung tumor tissue, sampled at surgery. This chain links TRBV18 with TRBJ2-7; D remains unclear. The source of this sequence is a male donor with early-stage non-small cell lung cancer. DNA for the CDR3: TGTGCCAGCTCCAAGGCCTCCTACGAGCAGTACTTC. Translating gives CASSKASYEQYF.